This TCR beta chain was retrieved from a study of Graves' ophthalmopathy and Graves' hyperthyroidism (dated by TCRdb to 2017 to 2018). Regarding the research as a whole: Hyperthyroidism was defined as stable when no progression to ophthalmopathy occurred within 18 months of follow-up. To tell Graves' ophthalmopathy apart from Graves' hyperthyroidism, and to predict which patients would progress to ophthalmopathy, the study relied on TCR beta repertoire signatures. In total, 120 to 150 blood samples were TCR-sequenced: under 45 ophthalmopathy, 80 or so hyperthyroidism and about 17 hyperthyroidism-to-ophthalmopathy patients. To explore V-J signatures distinguishing ophthalmopathy from hyperthyroidism, a discovery set of under 110 patients (more than 40 ophthalmopathy, 55 to 60 stable hyperthyroidism) was enrolled. For independent validation, a separate cohort was made up of approximately 19 hyperthyroidism patients plus 17 patients who later progressed from hyperthyroidism to ophthalmopathy. In five or six hyperthyroidism patients, the T-cell repertoires found in thyroid tissue were compared with those found in blood. After sampling, hyperthyroidism patients received methimazole starting at 30 mg daily, and ophthalmopathy patients received high-dose intravenous methylprednisolone. Study-wide findings and limitations: In validation, the model predicted ophthalmopathy progression with 70.59% sensitivity and about 73% specificity; some 13 predicted patients were CT-confirmed with GO in a median of approximately 6.5 months. In cross-validation, the 13-signature model distinguished ophthalmopathy from stable hyperthyroidism with about 89% sensitivity and roughly 84% specificity, while in the test set the corresponding values were around 79% and 71%. Among expanded thyroid clonotypes with frequency above 0.001, most also showed up in blood, which suggests that blood repertoires may reflect the thyroid immune response. No statistical method was used to predetermine the sample size, and group allocation was not hidden from the investigators.

Taken from cysteine to phenylalanine, the CDR3 has 13 residues. Kept here is only the CDR3 DNA, which spans 39 bases and is read in frame from base 1. V is cut by 4 bases and J by 3 bases, and the space between the germline ends is 4 bases. CDR1 and CDR2 (MNHEY, SVGAGI) derive from the germline V gene. This clonotype appeared many times. What antigen it recognizes has not been identified. Nothing much larger sits one base from this clone, and base qualities are not available. The hyperthyroidism patients were 18 to 65 years old and newly diagnosed, with a disease duration of less than 2 months. Patients with other autoimmune diseases, uncontrolled infections, pregnancy or lactation were excluded. Clinical symptoms, serum thyroxine, TRAb, thyroid ultrasound and orbital computed tomography were used for diagnosis. Trizol reagent was used to extract the total RNA, and its quality was then checked on an Agilent 2100 Bioanalyzer.

For repertoire sequencing, TCR beta CDR3 regions were amplified from RNA transcripts. HTBI primers and the Qiagen OneStep RT-PCR kit were used in a first-round RT-PCR, which was followed by a second-round multiplex PCR, size selection and purification. The libraries underwent paired-end sequencing with 100 bp reads on an Illumina HiSeq2000. Turning to the authors' computational methods: Reads were processed with SOAPnuke, discarding reads with adapters, uncalled bases, mean Phred below 15, or no exact constant-primer or identifier match. COPE v1.2.5 was used to merge the high-quality paired reads. Unique nucleotide sequences were defined as clonotypes and aligned to IMGT TRB V, D and J references using MiTCR v1.1. The analysis was limited to V-J combinations with a frequency above 0.0001, which together covered 99.2% of repertoires. For each V-J combination, a TCR clonal expansion and chaos score was defined as F50 clonal expansion divided by the chaos observed in the TCRdist matrix. Welch's t-statistics and random forest were used to narrow the features down to approximately twelve V-J combinations, which were then fed into a naive Bayes classifier. The Morisita-Horn index was used to measure how similar the thyroid and blood repertoires were. TCRdb trimmed public reads at Q25 via fastp, called clones via MiXCR and kept in-frame beta chains. Rows are unified per CDR3 protein, each entry keeping the most common DNA and genes. TCRdb's processing, not the authors' own work, is the source of the V and J calls. The sample table lists some 1.1 million distinct CDR3 sequences, roughly 35% of them with a count of one. The leading ten clones occupy more than 9.5% of the sample.

This receptor was obtained from an adult man with Graves' hyperthyroidism. Recombination connected TRBV6-5 to TRBJ1-6; no D gene is confidently identified. Input material: peripheral blood or thyroid tissue (not recorded which). The DNA sequence follows: TGTGCCAGCAGTTCCGACTATAATTCACCCCTCCACTTT. Translated, it reads CASSSDYNSPLHF.